This note documents a single T cell receptor beta chain sequence. Using its own MiXCR run on the PCR reads, TCRdb lists one record per CDR3 protein. The repertoire holds about 93,000 distinct CDR3 sequences, with roughly half as singletons. The data derive from a study of CDR3 diversity in severe acne. Sequenced material: blood. This clonotype originated in a male donor in good health, serving as a control.

In DNA, the CDR3 is TGCGCCAGCAGCTCCTGGACCGGGACAGTCTACGAGCAGTACTTC. Translating it yields CASSSWTGTVYEQYF. This chain joins TRBV5-1 and TRBJ2-7; the match to TRBD1 covers 7 bases. This CDR3 contains 15 residues. The trim removed 3 bases at V and 3 bases at J, leaving 9 bases unmatched. CDR1 and CDR2 from the germline V gene are SGHRS and YFSETQ.